Sequencing of this T cell receptor beta chain was carried out in a study of cytomegalovirus exposure and HLA in healthy donors. Profiling relied on immunoSEQ multiplex PCR, and the TCRdb table lists in-frame clones only, not all of them. The data show some 140,000 clones, roughly 86% seen once. Germline V gene data show CDR1 as MDHEN and CDR2 as SYDVKM. CDR3 length: 16 amino acids. Trimming shortened V by 5 bases and J by 3 bases, and 20 bases separated the two germline ends. This receptor was identified in a human donor in good health. Sequencing input: PBMCs. The V call is TRBV28, the J call TRBJ2-7, with D unclear. CDR3 sequence (DNA): TGTGCCAGCAGTCCGACTTTGTTCCGCATAAACTACGAGCAGTACTTC. It specifies CASSPTLFRINYEQYF.